The clone carrying this T cell receptor beta chain has a single count. The sample belongs to a study of technical replicates of blood from a few donors. This CDR3 has 13 residues. The V gene lost 5 bases and the J gene lost 3 bases, with 11 bases spanning the gap. CDR1 is SNHLY, CDR2 FYNNEI, per germline. Produced via immunoSEQ multiplex PCR; TCRdb's table is partial and in-frame only. The sample comprises 75,000 to 80,000 clones, around 94% of which are singletons, and over 0.35% rests with the top ten. The J gene is TRBJ2-7, the V gene TRBV2; D uncertain. Material for sequencing was T cells isolated from PBMCs. This receptor was taken from a human donor in good health. The CDR3 DNA is TGTGCCAGCAGTCCAGGTCTGGGCTACGAGCAGTACTTC. Translating gives CASSPGLGYEQYF.